This record concerns one T cell receptor beta chain sequence. The clone's antigen remains unknown. No qualities accompany the bases; no much larger clone lies one base away. Genomic DNA was extracted from sorted cells for sequencing of the TCRbeta CDR3 region. The immunoSEQ Assay was used for sequencing of TCRbeta CDR3 regions. Drawn from immuneACCESS, this table holds only the in-frame rearrangements with V and J called that TCRdb kept. Clones are partly lost; checked studies trace under half to an unresolved V gene and leave the rest unexplained. The sample table records about 84,000 clones; approximately 90% of these occur just once. The top ten constitute approximately 0.19% of the sample. This sample was taken from a study of OX40 agonist ivuxolimab in advanced cancers. About the investigation overall: Ivuxolimab was a fully human IgG2 agonistic monoclonal antibody targeting the costimulatory receptor OX40 (CD134). Partial responses occurred in three dose-escalation patients, of whom one had hepatocellular carcinoma and two had cutaneous melanoma. Prior anti-PD-1, anti-PD-L1 or anti-CTLA-4 therapy was permitted, and checkpoint inhibitors had been received by around 40% of dose-escalation patients. In the dose-escalation cohort, 82.7% of patients were male, and the mean age was approximately 60 years, with a range of about 23 to 85. Intravenous ivuxolimab was administered to patients every 2 weeks at six dose levels: 0.01, 0.1, 0.3, 1.5, 3 and 10 mg/kg. Of the 50 to 55 patients in dose escalation, 19 had hepatocellular carcinoma, approximately 15 had melanoma, 9 had renal cell carcinoma and 9 had head and neck cancer. The paper describes the monotherapy dose-escalation part (N ≈ 51 patients) of the phase I trial of ivuxolimab. The point of sequencing TCRbeta in the periphery was to test whether ivuxolimab changed TCR sequence diversity and drove clonal T-cell expansion.

The trial excluded patients who had a history of autoimmune disease or who were on systemic immunosuppression. Peripheral blood for TCR sequencing was collected from all dose cohorts at baseline, on cycle 4 day 1, and on cycle 7 day 1. Samples were obtained from an open-label, multicenter, first-in-human phase I dose-escalation trial of ivuxolimab. Adults with locally advanced or metastatic head and neck squamous cell, hepatocellular, melanoma or renal cell carcinoma were enrolled in the trial. Before TCR sequencing, CD4+ T cells and CD8+ T cells were sorted from peripheral blood as separate populations. General study outcomes and caveats: At doses of 0.1 to 3.0 mg/kg, clonal expansion of both CD4+ and CD8+ T cells in blood was seen between baseline and week 6. Low levels of normalized T-cell clonal expansion were also shown by some nonresponding patients. In the 0.1-3.0 mg/kg groups, partial responders were among the patients with the lowest normalized peripheral clonal expansion, particularly in CD8+ T cells. After ivuxolimab, expanded clones were on average more numerous among CD8+ T cells than among CD4+ T cells. Which antigens the clonally expanded peripheral T cells were specific for was not determined.

Clipping removes 0 bases from V and 2 bases from J, with 9 as the unmatched junction base count. The germline V gene provides CDR1 SGHRS and CDR2 YFSETQ. Inclusive of the bounding cysteine and phenylalanine, the CDR3 is 17 residues long. Of the read, only the CDR3 DNA is kept; its 51 bases are in frame from base 1. The sequence derives from an adult with an advanced solid tumor such as melanoma, head and neck, liver or kidney cancer. The sequencing here drew on CD4+ or CD8+ T cells sorted from blood, taken in a trial of the OX40 agonist ivuxolimab. The rearrangement combines TRBV5-1 with TRBJ2-5; 8 middle bases align to TRBD2. The base sequence is TGCGCCAGCAGCTTGGGCGTCGGGGGGGCCCTTCAAGAGACCCAGTACTTC. Translated, it gives CASSLGVGGALQETQYF.